This T cell receptor beta chain was profiled in a study of identical twins. Study-level findings and limits: The models gave estimates that fell short of the out-of-frame TCR alpha sharing seen in monozygotic twins. The abundant beta clonotypes from cord blood had fewer insertions, and memory repertoires had none of this.

This clonotype was seen only a few times. As yet, its antigen is unknown. With no exceptions, donors were healthy Caucasians. TCRdb ran MiXCR on the 5' RACE reads and lists one entry per CDR3 protein. This sample has around 530,000 distinct CDR3 sequences, with roughly 15% found just once. Looked up from germline, CDR1 is ENHRY and CDR2 is SYGVKD. The V segment lost 10 bases and the J segment 12 bases; nucleotides outside the gene matches: 4. The CDR3 extends over 11 amino acids. These same records also appear under a second study, on yellow fever vaccine responses in identical twins.

Sample: CD4+ T cells sorted from blood. The chain links TRBV10-3 to TRBJ1-6, with 9 bases matching TRBD1. The TCR originated in a woman aged 18-29 years in good health. The CDR3 reads CATRTGEPLHF. The CDR3 DNA reads TGTGCCACCCGGACAGGGGAACCCCTCCACTTT.